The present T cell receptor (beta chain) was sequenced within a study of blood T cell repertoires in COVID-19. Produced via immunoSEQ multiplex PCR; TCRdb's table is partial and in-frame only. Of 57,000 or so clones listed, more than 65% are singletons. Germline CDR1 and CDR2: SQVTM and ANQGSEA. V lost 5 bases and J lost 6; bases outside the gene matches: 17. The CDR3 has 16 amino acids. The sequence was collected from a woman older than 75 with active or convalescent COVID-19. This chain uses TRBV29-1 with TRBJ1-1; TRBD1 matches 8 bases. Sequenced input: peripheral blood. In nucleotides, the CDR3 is TGCAGCGTTCTTTTGACAGGGGCCTCAGCCTGGGCTGAAGCTTTCTTT. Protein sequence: CSVLLTGASAWAEAFF.